The 28 T cell receptor beta chains given below trace back to one sample, sequenced in a study of OX40 agonist ivuxolimab in advanced cancers. Sequenced by immunoSEQ multiplex PCR; TCRdb stores in-frame clones only, minus some. The sample has roughly 43,000 clones, approximately 80% seen once. The specimen comprised CD4+ or CD8+ T cells sorted from blood, sampled in a trial of the OX40 agonist ivuxolimab. These receptors originate from an adult with an advanced solid tumor such as melanoma, head and neck, liver or kidney cancer.

The chain employs TRBV18 and TRBJ1-6; perhaps TRBD1 as D (6 bases). V dropped 5 bases and J dropped 9 bases, with 23 bases sitting between them. In germline, CDR1 is KGHSH, CDR2 LQKENI. This CDR3 is built from 17 residues. The CDR3 reads CASSTRTTGYKVSPLHF. CDR3 nucleotide sequence: TGTGCCAGCTCAACCCGAACCACAGGGTACAAAGTTTCACCCCTCCACTTT. The whole variable domain, remainder taken from reference TRBV18 and TRBJ1-6, is NAGVMQNPRHLVRRRGQEARLRCSPMKGHSHVYWYRQLPEEGLKFMVYLQKENIIDESGMPKERFSAEFPKEGPSILRIQQVVRGDSAAYFCASSTRTTGYKVSPLHFGNGTRLTVT.

The rearrangement uses TRBV10-2 and TRBJ2-7; 8 positions match TRBD2. Per germline, CDR1 WSHSY and CDR2 SAAADI. V shed 4 bases, J shed 4 bases, and the junction held 3 bases outside the gene matches. The CDR3 sequence is 13 residues long. The CDR3 DNA sequence: TGCGCCAGCAGTGTCGGGGGGGGGTACGAGCAGTACTTC. It specifies CASSVGGGYEQYF.

This clone has just one count. This rearrangement joins TRBV6-6 to TRBJ1-1, with D hard to call. This CDR3 has 13 residues. The ends were cut back, 6 bases at V and 2 bases at J, with 10 bases in the middle. Germline V gene lookup returns CDR1 MNHNY and CDR2 SVGAGI (reference sequence). The CDR3 here is CASSREVNTEAFF. The CDR3 nucleotides are TGTGCCAGCAGCCGCGAAGTCAACACTGAAGCTTTCTTT.

The rearrangement joins TRBV30 to TRBJ1-3; no definite D call. Germline V gene lookup returns CDR1 GTSNPN and CDR2 SVGIG (reference sequence). CDR3 size: 14 residues. Trimming took 3 bases from V and 1 from J, leaving 10 bases between them. CDR3 residues: CAWRWRESGNTIYF. CDR3 bases: TGTGCCTGGAGATGGAGGGAATCTGGAAACACCATATATTTT.

In this sample, this clone turned up once. This chain connects TRBV6-5 to TRBJ2-7; maybe TRBD2 (5 bases). The CDR3 length is 14 residues. Trimming took 5 bases from V and 2 from J, leaving 13 bases between them. In germline, CDR1 is MNHEY, CDR2 SVGAGI. CDR3 amino acids: CASSRGYGAYEQYF. The CDR3 nucleotides are TGTGCCAGCAGTCGCGGGTACGGAGCCTACGAGCAGTACTTC.

This chain links TRBV18 with TRBJ2-7, with a weak D call TRBD1 (6 bases). The CDR3 totals 12 residues. Trimming left V 7 bases short and J 11 bases short, with 18 bases between. Germline V gives CDR1 KGHSH, CDR2 LQKENI. The CDR3 DNA sequence: TGTGCCAGCTGCATCGACGGACAGTCAAAGTACTTC. This encodes CASCIDGQSKYF.

This clone was detected a few times. The chain joins TRBV19 to TRBJ1-5, with 8 bases that match TRBD1. Looked up from germline, CDR1 is LNHDA and CDR2 is SQIVND (reference sequence). V lost 5 bases to trimming and J lost 4 bases; unmatched junction nucleotides: 1. The CDR3 is made up of 13 amino acids. This CDR3 is CASSGTGNQPQHF. DNA of the CDR3: TGTGCCAGTAGTGGGACAGGTAATCAGCCCCAGCATTTT.

The chain employs TRBV20-1 and TRBJ1-1; D unclear. Germline CDR1 is DFQATT and CDR2 is SNEGSKA (reference sequence). CDR3 size: 11 residues. V lost 7 bases to trimming and J lost 1 base, with 7 bases between them. CDR3 bases: TGCAGTGTGCGCGGGAACACTGAAGCTTTCTTT. This translates into CSVRGNTEAFF.

The chain links TRBV5-4 to TRBJ2-1; 11 nucleotides line up with TRBD2. Trimming cost V 2 bases and J 10 bases; bases outside gene matches: 2. This CDR3 spans 13 amino acids. Germline values: CDR1 SGHNT, CDR2 YYREEE (reference sequence). This CDR3 is CASSFLAGGEQFF. The CDR3 nucleotides are TGTGCCAGCAGCTTTCTAGCGGGGGGAGAGCAGTTCTTC.

This chain connects TRBV19 to TRBJ2-2; maybe TRBD1 (6 bases). Trimming left V 2 bases short and J 2 bases short, with 12 bases between. This CDR3 has 16 amino acids. Germline V CDR1 and CDR2: LNHDA, SQIVND (reference sequence). CDR3 in DNA: TGTGCCAGTAGTATAAGGCGCAGGGGAAACACCGGGGAGCTGTTTTTT. Protein: CASSIRRRGNTGELFF.

This chain links TRBV4-3 with TRBJ2-4, with TRBD1 identical over 7 bases. The CDR3 runs 15 residues. CDR1 and CDR2 (germline): LGHNA, YSLEER. Trimming at V came to 0 bases and at J to 5 bases, leaving 4 bases not matched to a gene. The CDR3 nucleotides are TGCGCCAGCAGCCAAGATGTAAGGGGGCAAAACATTCAGTACTTC. Translated: CASSQDVRGQNIQYF.

The V and J genes are TRBV29-1 and TRBJ1-4; D possibly corresponds to TRBD1 (6 bases). There are 16 residues in the CDR3. Trimming took off 0 bases at V and 7 bases at J, with 18 bases between the two ends. Looked up from germline, CDR1 is SQVTM and CDR2 is ANQGSEA. The CDR3 reads CSVEDVRLQGGEKLFF. The CDR3 bases are TGCAGCGTTGAAGATGTCCGGTTACAGGGTGGTGAAAAACTGTTTTTT.

This chain's CDR3 is CAWSVQAGGEQFF. The CDR3 DNA is TGTGCCTGGAGTGTACAGGCGGGTGGTGAGCAGTTCTTC. The V call is TRBV30, the J call TRBJ2-1; D may correspond to TRBD1 or TRBD2 (5 bases each). The CDR3 is made up of 13 amino acids. V was shortened by 0 bases and J by 9 bases, with 12 bases between the two germline ends. Germline CDR1 GTSNPN, CDR2 SVGIG (reference sequence).

This sequence joins TRBV19 and TRBJ1-1; no definite D call. Germline V gene sequence: CDR1 LNHDA, CDR2 SQIVND (reference sequence). With 4 bases removed from V and 4 bases from J, the gap between germline ends came to 16 bases. The CDR3 has 15 amino acids. CDR3 sequence (DNA): TGTGCCAGTAGTACCCCTAGAGGACGGCTCACTGAAGCTTTCTTT. Encoded protein: CASSTPRGRLTEAFF.

The CDR3 bases are TGCAGTGCTCGAAGTTGGGAGACCCAGTACTTC. Translated: CSARSWETQYF. The chain links TRBV20-1 to TRBJ2-5; D gene unclear. V gave up 5 bases and J gave up 5 bases, with 9 bases separating them. This CDR3 is built from 11 residues. The germline V gene has CDR1 DFQATT and CDR2 SNEGSKA (reference sequence).

A few counts support this clone. The chain couples TRBV5-4 to TRBJ2-1; 9 bases match TRBD1. V shed 4 bases, J shed 3 bases, and the junction held 5 bases outside the gene matches. The germline V gene has CDR1 SGHNT and CDR2 YYREEE (reference sequence). The CDR3 is 15 amino acids. For the CDR3, the DNA is TGTGCCAGCAGCCCCCGGACAGGGGACTACAATGAGCAGTTCTTC. As protein: CASSPRTGDYNEQFF.

V is TRBV4-1 and J is TRBJ2-3; 10 nucleotides match TRBD2. The CDR3 loop spans 16 amino acids. Germline V gene lookup returns CDR1 MGHRA and CDR2 YSYEKL. The ends lost 1 base at V and 3 bases at J; junction bases unmatched: 4. The CDR3 loop is CASSQGLAGGTDTQYF. CDR3 in DNA: TGCGCCAGCAGCCAAGGCTTAGCGGGGGGAACAGATACGCAGTATTTT.

V gene TRBV4-3 combines with J gene TRBJ2-3, with D possibly being TRBD2 (5 bases). The CDR3 covers 16 residues. Germline-derived CDR1 and CDR2 are LGHNA and YSLEER. Trimming removed 1 base from V and 5 bases from J, with 16 bases in between. CDR3 loop: CASSQGVSASGDTQYF. CDR3 coding DNA: TGCGCCAGCAGCCAAGGTGTTAGCGCCTCGGGAGATACGCAGTATTTT.

This rearrangement joins TRBV13 to TRBJ1-1; D not resolved. Trimming removed 7 bases from V and 1 base from J, with 10 bases in between. The CDR3 contains 13 residues. CDR1 is PRHDT, CDR2 FYEKMQ, per germline (reference sequence). The CDR3 coding sequence is TGTGCCAGCACATTCCCCAGGAACACTGAAGCTTTCTTT. Translated, it gives CASTFPRNTEAFF.

V and J are TRBV10-1 and TRBJ2-7; unclear D gene. Germline CDR1 is WNHNN and CDR2 is SYGVQD (reference sequence). Between the trimmed V and J ends, which lost 5 bases and 0 bases, there was a span of 14 bases. This CDR3 comprises 15 residues. The CDR3, as DNA: TGCGCCAGCAGTTTGACAAAGGCCAGCTCCTACGAGCAGTACTTC. Amino acid sequence: CASSLTKASSYEQYF.

The chain has TRBV29-1 and TRBJ1-5; a weak D match, TRBD1 (6 bases). The CDR3 length is 13 residues. V was trimmed by 6 bases and J by 3 bases, leaving 12 bases between them. The germline CDR1 and CDR2 sequences are SQVTM and ANQGSEA. The CDR3 sequence is CSVSRGNNQPQHF. The DNA for the CDR3 is TGCAGCGTCTCGAGGGGGAACAATCAGCCCCAGCATTTT.

V gene TRBV11-2 combines with J gene TRBJ2-7; D is uncertain. CDR3 size: 15 residues. The V gene lost 3 bases and the J gene lost 1 base, with 13 bases spanning the gap. Germline loops: CDR1 SGHAT, CDR2 FQNNGV. The CDR3 is CASSLDRRQSYEQYF. The CDR3, as DNA: TGTGCCAGCAGCTTGGACCGACGGCAGTCCTACGAGCAGTACTTC. Variable domain in full (rest from reference TRBV11-2 and TRBJ2-7): EAGVAQSPRYKIIEKRQSVAFWCNPISGHATLYWYQQILGQGPKLLIQFQNNGVVDDSQLPKDRFSAERLKGVDSTLKIQPAKLEDSAVYLCASSLDRRQSYEQYFGPGTRLTVT.

The chain has TRBV9 and TRBJ1-2; D is perhaps TRBD1 (5 bases). The V gene's germline CDR1 is SGDLS and CDR2 YYNGEE. V lost 0 bases, J lost 0 bases, and 9 bases lay in between. There are 15 residues in the CDR3. CDR3 coding DNA: TGTGCCAGCAGCGTAGGTGAGGGGCCTAACTATGGCTACACCTTC. Encoded protein: CASSVGEGPNYGYTF.

The J gene is TRBJ1-1, the V gene TRBV7-3, with 7 nucleotides matching TRBD1. The germline V gene encodes CDR1 SGHTA and CDR2 FQGTGA. The junction had 4 bases not matched to a gene; V was cut back by 4 bases and J by 5 bases. The CDR3 loop spans 13 amino acids. The CDR3 sequence is CASSSQGRTEAFF. CDR3 DNA: TGTGCCAGCAGCTCACAGGGGAGGACTGAAGCTTTCTTT. The complete variable domain, with remaining parts taken from reference TRBV7-3 and TRBJ1-1, reads GAGVSQTPSNKVTEKGKYVELRCDPISGHTALYWYRQSLGQGPEFLIYFQGTGAADDSGLPNDRFFAVRPEGSVSTLKIQRTERGDSAVYLCASSSQGRTEAFFGQGTRLTVV.

The chain is built from TRBV5-1 and TRBJ1-3; D gene ambiguous. Germline V CDR1 and CDR2: SGHRS, YFSETQ. This CDR3 is 15 amino acids long. V gave up 0 bases and J gave up 0 bases, with 7 bases separating them. The CDR3 loop reads CASSLAGNSGNTIYF. In nucleotides, the CDR3 is TGCGCCAGCAGCTTGGCCGGGAACTCTGGAAACACCATATATTTT.

The rearrangement links TRBV7-2 to TRBJ1-4; perhaps TRBD1 as D (6 bases). The V and J ends lost 5 bases and 3 bases respectively, with 19 bases between them. The CDR3 has 17 amino acids. The germline CDR1 and CDR2 sequences are SGHTA and FQGNSA. This CDR3 reads CASSHDRPLVSNEKLFF. For the CDR3, the DNA is TGTGCCAGCAGCCACGACAGGCCTCTTGTCTCTAATGAAAAACTGTTTTTT.

The rearrangement links TRBV5-1 to TRBJ2-1, with TRBD1 matching over 12 bases. Germline CDR1 SGHRS, CDR2 YFSETQ. J gave up 8 bases and V 3 bases, and 6 bases lay outside the gene matches. The CDR3 has 15 amino acids. The CDR3 bases are TGCGCCAGCAGCTCCGCGGGGACAGGGGGCTATGAGCAGTTCTTC. Its translation is CASSSAGTGGYEQFF.

As DNA, the CDR3 is TGTGCCAGCTCCCTTATAGCGGGGGGCGGGGCCCACGGGGAGCTGTTTTTT. Its protein product is CASSLIAGGGAHGELFF. The rearrangement joins TRBV25-1 to TRBJ2-2; the match to TRBD2 covers 10 bases. The CDR3 extends over 17 amino acids. Per the germline V gene, CDR1 is MGHDK and CDR2 is SYGVNS. The V gene end was trimmed by 8 bases and the J gene end by 7 bases; junction bases not matched to a gene: 16.